The 17 T cell receptor beta chains below all came from one sample that was sequenced in a study of blood T cell repertoires in COVID-19. The data were produced by immunoSEQ multiplex PCR, yet TCRdb's version contains in-frame clones alone and is incomplete. The sample holds hundreds of thousands of clones, roughly 91% seen once. The sample was peripheral blood. These receptor sequences come from a man in his forties or fifties with acute or convalescent COVID-19.

V is TRBV2 and J is TRBJ1-5, with D tentatively TRBD1 (5 bases). CDR1 is SNHLY, CDR2 FYNNEI, per germline. Trimming took off 7 bases at V and 5 bases at J, with 9 bases between the two ends. The CDR3 has 12 amino acids. Here the CDR3 DNA reads TGTGCCAGCACGGGGGGAGATCAGCCCCAGCATTTT. Residues: CASTGGDQPQHF.

The chain recombines TRBV7-8 with TRBJ1-6, with 7 bases that match TRBD1. CDR1 and CDR2 from the germline V gene are SGHVS and FQNEAQ. The CDR3 is 14 amino acids. With V trimmed by 4 bases and J by 10 bases, 7 bases remained unmatched. The CDR3 loop reads CASSSLTGRSPLHF. CDR3 sequence (DNA): TGTGCCAGCAGCTCGTTGACAGGGAGGTCACCCCTCCACTTT.

The V gene is TRBV20-1, the J gene TRBJ1-2; 10 bases are a match to TRBD1. The CDR3 has 11 residues. CDR1 and CDR2 from the germline V gene are DFQATT and SNEGSKA (reference sequence). CDR3 sequence: CSPGQGKGYTF. CDR3 coding DNA: TGCAGCCCGGGACAGGGGAAAGGCTACACCTTC.

This clone was seen a few times. The rearrangement joins TRBV19 to TRBJ1-5, with TRBD1 matching over 8 bases. This CDR3 has 14 residues. V lost 5 bases to trimming and J lost 5 bases; unmatched junction nucleotides: 5. Germline loops: CDR1 LNHDA, CDR2 SQIVND (reference sequence). The CDR3 loop reads CASSATGAHQPQHF. As DNA, the CDR3 is TGTGCCAGTAGTGCGACAGGGGCCCATCAGCCCCAGCATTTT.

The gene calls are TRBV6-5 and TRBJ2-3, with D possibly TRBD2 on 5 matching bases. This CDR3 spans 15 amino acids. Germline V gene data show CDR1 as MNHEY and CDR2 as SVGAGI. The ends were cut back, 6 bases at V and 0 bases at J, with 13 bases in the middle. CDR3 coding DNA: TGTGCCAGCAGGACTAACGGGTTCAGCACAGATACGCAGTATTTT. Protein: CASRTNGFSTDTQYF.

The rearrangement links TRBV5-1 to TRBJ2-7; D uncertain. This CDR3 is built from 15 residues. The ends were cut back, 3 bases at V and 0 bases at J, with 13 bases in the middle. Germline V gene lookup returns CDR1 SGHRS and CDR2 YFSETQ. The CDR3 region is CASSSGQRPSYEQYF. The CDR3 region has the DNA TGCGCCAGCAGCTCCGGTCAGCGCCCCTCCTACGAGCAGTACTTC.

CDR3 protein: CASRFETGVQGGTIYF. CDR3 DNA sequence: TGTGCCAGCAGATTCGAGACAGGGGTACAAGGGGGCACCATATATTTT. The chain couples TRBV5-8 to TRBJ1-3; 8 positions agree with TRBD1. The trim removed 5 bases at V and 9 bases at J, leaving 16 bases unmatched. The CDR3 runs to 16 residues. Per germline, CDR1 SGHTS and CDR2 YDEGEE.

This rearrangement joins TRBV30 to TRBJ2-7; D possibly corresponds to TRBD2 (6 bases). Trimming left V 4 bases short and J 0 bases short, with 16 bases between. The V gene's germline CDR1 is GTSNPN and CDR2 SVGIG (reference sequence). This CDR3 region has 15 residues. CDR3 nucleotide sequence: TGTGCCTGGACCTTCGGGGGACTGCACTCCTACGAGCAGTACTTC. It yields the protein CAWTFGGLHSYEQYF.

V is TRBV5-1 and J is TRBJ1-3; D call uncertain. Trimming stripped 4 bases from V and 0 bases from J, with 5 bases between. Germline CDR1 SGHRS, CDR2 YFSETQ. The CDR3 is made up of 13 amino acids. CDR3 residues: CASSAGSGNTIYF. The DNA of the CDR3 is TGCGCCAGCAGCGCCGGCTCTGGAAACACCATATATTTT.

In its sample, this clone was seen a few times. This chain uses TRBV5-1 with TRBJ1-6; no clear D. CDR1 and CDR2 from the germline V gene are SGHRS and YFSETQ. This CDR3 has 16 amino acids. V was trimmed by 4 bases and J by 6 bases, leaving 17 bases between them. CDR3 in DNA: TGCGCCAGCAGCCCGGCCGGAACGGGAATTAATTCACCCCTCCACTTT. It encodes CASSPAGTGINSPLHF.

The chain links TRBV7-9 to TRBJ1-1; TRBD1 might be the D (5 bases). The germline V and J ends were trimmed by 4 bases and 1 base, with 10 bases remaining between them. Germline CDR1 SEHNR, CDR2 FQNEAQ (reference sequence). The CDR3 sequence is 14 residues long. CDR3 in DNA: TGTGCCAGCAGCTCTGGGGCACAGAACACTGAAGCTTTCTTT. Amino acid sequence: CASSSGAQNTEAFF.

This clone was counted only a few times. The gene calls are TRBV10-1 and TRBJ2-3; TRBD2 matches at 15 bases. Looked up from germline, CDR1 is WNHNN and CDR2 is SYGVQD (reference sequence). This CDR3 is 18 amino acids long. J was trimmed by 5 bases and V by 6 bases; bases with no gene match: 12. CDR3 protein: CASSPGLAGGPRRDTQYF. As DNA, the CDR3 is TGCGCCAGCAGCCCTGGACTAGCGGGGGGGCCAAGGAGAGATACGCAGTATTTT.

The rearrangement joins TRBV3-1 (or the pseudogene TRBV3-2) to TRBJ2-7, with a possible D match to TRBD1 (6 bases). The CDR3 covers 14 residues. V dropped 3 bases and J dropped 1 base, with 10 bases sitting between them. Germline CDR1 and CDR2: LGHDT and YNNKEL (reference sequence). As DNA, the CDR3 is TGTGCCAGCAGCCAGCTAGACAGGTCCTACGAGCAGTACTTC. It yields the protein CASSQLDRSYEQYF.

The CDR3 sequence is CASMSLLDNSPLHF. The CDR3 coding sequence is TGTGCCAGTATGAGTTTGCTAGATAATTCACCCCTCCACTTT. V gene TRBV19 combines with J gene TRBJ1-6; no clear D gene. The CDR3 length is 14 residues. Trimming shortened V by 7 bases and J by 5 bases, and 12 bases separated the two germline ends. Germline V gene sequence: CDR1 LNHDA, CDR2 SQIVND (reference sequence).

The genes are TRBV5-6 and TRBJ2-1; 10 bases agree with TRBD1. V lost 5 bases to trimming and J lost 8 bases; unmatched junction nucleotides: 13. The CDR3 has 16 residues. Germline V CDR1 and CDR2: SGHDT, YYEEEE. CDR3 sequence: CASRQTRTGGTDEQFF. The CDR3 region has the DNA TGTGCCAGCAGACAGACCCGGACAGGGGGGACGGATGAGCAGTTCTTC.

V gene TRBV29-1 combines with J gene TRBJ2-7; TRBD2 might be the D (5 bases). The CDR3 length is 12 residues. Germline values: CDR1 SQVTM, CDR2 ANQGSEA. Trimming left V 4 bases short and J 6 bases short, with 13 bases between. The DNA for the CDR3 is TGCAGCGTTGGGGAGTTATGGGGCGAGCAGTACTTC. Amino acids: CSVGELWGEQYF.

The chain employs TRBV29-1 and TRBJ2-3, with 13 bases matching TRBD2. Germline-derived CDR1 and CDR2 are SQVTM and ANQGSEA. The V gene end was trimmed by 3 bases and the J gene end by 1 base; junction bases not matched to a gene: 1. The CDR3 is made up of 15 amino acids. The CDR3: CSVDGTSGGTDTQYF. CDR3 DNA: TGCAGCGTTGACGGGACTAGCGGGGGCACAGATACGCAGTATTTT.